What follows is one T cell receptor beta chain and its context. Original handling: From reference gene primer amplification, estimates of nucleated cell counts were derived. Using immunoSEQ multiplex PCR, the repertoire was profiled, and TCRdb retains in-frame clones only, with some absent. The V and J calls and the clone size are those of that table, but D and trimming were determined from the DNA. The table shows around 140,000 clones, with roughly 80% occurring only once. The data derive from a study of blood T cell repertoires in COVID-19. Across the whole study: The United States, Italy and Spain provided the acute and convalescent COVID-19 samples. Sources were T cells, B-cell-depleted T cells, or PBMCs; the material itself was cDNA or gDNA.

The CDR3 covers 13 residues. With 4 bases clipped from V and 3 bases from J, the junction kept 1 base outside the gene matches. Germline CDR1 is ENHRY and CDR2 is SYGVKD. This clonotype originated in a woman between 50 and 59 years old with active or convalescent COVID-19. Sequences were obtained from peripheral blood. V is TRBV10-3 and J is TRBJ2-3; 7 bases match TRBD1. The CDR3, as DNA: TGTGCCATCAGTGTGGGACAGACAGATACGCAGTATTTT. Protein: CAISVGQTDTQYF.